The rows below give T cell receptor beta chains drawn from one sample of a study of blood T cell repertoires in COVID-19. Here immunoSEQ multiplex PCR was the method, and the copy in TCRdb shows in-frame clones only, minus some. Of 250,000 to 350,000 clones listed, roughly 89% were seen once; the top ten hold approximately 0.94%. Sequences were obtained from peripheral blood. The receptors here all came from a woman between 35 and 50 years old who had recovered from COVID-19. Both conserved end residues are trimmed from each CDR3. The D gene is left open where the match is weak.

V gene,D gene,CDR3 protein
TRBV18,NA,ASSPPGANPYEQY
TRBV18,TRBD1,ASSLRTGANQETQY
TRBV6-6,NA,ASSYSQGHDEQY
TRBV10-1,NA,ASIHQEY
TRBV28,TRBD2,ASRELAVRETQY
TRBV5-6,NA,ASSIQPPGVDTQY
TRBV5-1,NA,ASSLEGGSDTQY
TRBV6-6,TRBD1,ASSPTGQSNQPQH
TRBV28,TRBD2,ASSLGTSRDTQY
TRBV19,TRBD1,ASSIGGTGGTEAF
TRBV19,NA,ASTVQGSNQPQH
TRBV2,NA,ASSGQEFGNTIY
TRBV11-2,TRBD2,ASSLRTSGSPYEQY
TRBV30,TRBD1,AWSRDRTNEKLF
TRBV15,TRBD1,ATQGEMETQY
TRBV7-3,TRBD1,ASSLTGQGARTGELF
TRBV10-3,TRBD1,AISESQGVPYEQY
TRBV2,NA,ASSEGWQMNEQF
TRBV20-1,TRBD1,SAFKGAEQY
TRBV5-6,TRBD2,ASSWGTSGSQETQY
TRBV10-3,TRBD2,ATGASGTADTQY
TRBV5-1,NA,ASSLARSNNEQF
TRBV19,NA,ASSPGFGETQY
TRBV4-1,NA,ASSQWRGETQY
TRBV10-1,NA,ASSAGGSDTQY
TRBV4-1,NA,ASSQVYRGYEQY
TRBV6-5,NA,ASSYGAEGYEQY
TRBV9,TRBD2,ASSVGAAGGGNEQF
TRBV3-1/TRBV3-2,NA,ASSQGRIATNTQY
TRBV5-1,NA,ASSLGSDSDTQY
TRBV5-1,TRBD2,ASTLQAASGFNEQY
TRBV10-3,TRBD1,ATAPGQGGRTQY
TRBV18,NA,ASSPPSSLGELF
TRBV14,TRBD2,ASSPFTGLAGGTYNEQF
TRBV30,NA,AWSGSRGQETSQRGEQF
TRBV19,NA,ASRQGDSATNEKLF
TRBV6-1,TRBD2,ASSVRTSGISHEQF
TRBV9,TRBD1,ASSVGQGSYGYT
TRBV27,NA,ASSPTPRGSSLLRQIREQF
TRBV5-6,NA,ASRRRGELAKNIQY